Described below is a single T cell receptor (beta chain) sequence and its context. The data were obtained in a study of blood T cell repertoires in COVID-19. Study context: Material from acute and convalescent COVID-19 was sourced from the United States, Italy and Spain. In each case, the material was cDNA or gDNA derived from T cells, B-cell-depleted T cells, or PBMCs.

The ends were cut back, 4 bases at V and 0 bases at J, with 10 bases in the middle. The CDR3 contains 15 residues. Germline V gene lookup returns CDR1 SGHAT and CDR2 FQNNGV. Methods used by the authors: Estimation of nucleated cell counts was performed using reference gene primer amplification. Profiled with immunoSEQ multiplex PCR; TCRdb holds only in-frame clones, not every one. V and J calls and clone size are copied from that table; D and trimming were computed from the DNA. The repertoire holds over 150,000 clones, with less than 95% as singletons. The clonotype comes from a man aged 45 to 65 with acute or convalescent COVID-19. V gene TRBV11-2 combines with J gene TRBJ2-4; tentatively, D is TRBD2 (6 bases). Sequences were obtained from peripheral blood. The CDR3 loop reads CASSSTGGAKNIQYF. The CDR3, as DNA: TGTGCCAGCAGCTCCACCGGGGGAGCCAAAAACATTCAGTACTTC. Based on the CDR3 plus reference TRBV11-2 and TRBJ2-4, the full variable domain is EAGVAQSPRYKIIEKRQSVAFWCNPISGHATLYWYQQILGQGPKLLIQFQNNGVVDDSQLPKDRFSAERLKGVDSTLKIQPAKLEDSAVYLCASSSTGGAKNIQYFGAGTRLSVL.